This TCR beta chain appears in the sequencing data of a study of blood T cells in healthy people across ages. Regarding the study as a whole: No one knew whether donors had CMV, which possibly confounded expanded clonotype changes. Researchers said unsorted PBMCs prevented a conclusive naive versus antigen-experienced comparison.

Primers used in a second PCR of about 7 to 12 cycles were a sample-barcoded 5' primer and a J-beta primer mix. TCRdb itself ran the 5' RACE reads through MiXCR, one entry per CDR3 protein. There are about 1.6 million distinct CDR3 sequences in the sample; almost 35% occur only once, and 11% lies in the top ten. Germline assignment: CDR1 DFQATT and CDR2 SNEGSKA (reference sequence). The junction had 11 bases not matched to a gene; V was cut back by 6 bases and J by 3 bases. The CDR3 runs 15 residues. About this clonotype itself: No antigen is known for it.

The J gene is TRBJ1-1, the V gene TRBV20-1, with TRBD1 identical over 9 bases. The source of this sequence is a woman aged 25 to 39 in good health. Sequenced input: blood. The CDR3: CSAIQGAVSDTEAFF. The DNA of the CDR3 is TGCAGTGCCATACAGGGGGCGGTGTCGGACACTGAAGCTTTCTTT.